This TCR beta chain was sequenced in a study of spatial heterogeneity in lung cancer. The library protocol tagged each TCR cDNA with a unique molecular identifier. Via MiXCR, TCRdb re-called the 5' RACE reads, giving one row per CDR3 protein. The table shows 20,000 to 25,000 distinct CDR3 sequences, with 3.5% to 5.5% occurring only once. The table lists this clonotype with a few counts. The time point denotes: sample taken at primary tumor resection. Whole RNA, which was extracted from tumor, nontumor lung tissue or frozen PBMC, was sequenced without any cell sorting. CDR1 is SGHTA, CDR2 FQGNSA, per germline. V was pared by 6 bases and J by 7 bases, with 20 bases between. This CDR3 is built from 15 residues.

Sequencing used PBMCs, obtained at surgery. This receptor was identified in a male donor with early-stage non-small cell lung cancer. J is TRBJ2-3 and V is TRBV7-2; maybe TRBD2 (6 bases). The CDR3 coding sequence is TGTGCCAGCAGTAGATCCGGGACTGACTCCCATACGCAGTATTTT. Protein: CASSRSGTDSHTQYF.